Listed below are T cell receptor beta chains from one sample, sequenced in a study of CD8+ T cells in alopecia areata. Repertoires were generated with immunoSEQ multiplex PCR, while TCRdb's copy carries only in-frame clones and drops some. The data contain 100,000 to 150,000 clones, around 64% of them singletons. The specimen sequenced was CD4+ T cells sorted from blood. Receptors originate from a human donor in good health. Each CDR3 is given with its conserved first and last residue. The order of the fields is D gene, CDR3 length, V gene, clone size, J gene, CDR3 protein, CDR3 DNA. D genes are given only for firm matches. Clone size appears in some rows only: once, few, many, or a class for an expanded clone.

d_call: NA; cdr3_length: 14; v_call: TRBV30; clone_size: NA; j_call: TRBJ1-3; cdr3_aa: CAWQLKGSGNTIYF; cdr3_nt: TGTGCCTGGCAGTTGAAGGGTTCGGGAAACACCATATATTTT
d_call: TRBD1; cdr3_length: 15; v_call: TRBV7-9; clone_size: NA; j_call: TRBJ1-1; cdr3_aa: CASRTYRGLTTEAFF; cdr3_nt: TGTGCCAGCAGGACGTACAGGGGGCTCACGACTGAAGCTTTCTTT
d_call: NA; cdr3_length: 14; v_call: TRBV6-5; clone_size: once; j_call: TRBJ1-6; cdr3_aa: CASRLDSRNSPLHF; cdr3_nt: TGTGCCAGCCGGCTAGACAGCCGCAATTCACCCCTCCACTTT
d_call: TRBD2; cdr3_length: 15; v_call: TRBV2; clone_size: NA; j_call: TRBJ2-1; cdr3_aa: CASSEVTASGNEQFF; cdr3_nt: TGTGCCAGCAGTGAAGTGACGGCTAGCGGCAATGAGCAGTTCTTC
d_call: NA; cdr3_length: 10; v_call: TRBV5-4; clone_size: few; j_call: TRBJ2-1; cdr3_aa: CASSPNEQFF; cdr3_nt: TGTGCCAGCAGCCCAAATGAGCAGTTCTTC
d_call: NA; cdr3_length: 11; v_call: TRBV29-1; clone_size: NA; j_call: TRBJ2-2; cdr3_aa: CSAGSTGELFF; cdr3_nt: TGCAGCGCAGGGAGCACCGGGGAGCTGTTTTTT
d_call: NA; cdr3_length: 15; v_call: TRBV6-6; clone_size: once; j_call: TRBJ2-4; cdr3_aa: CASSPGTGNRDIQYF; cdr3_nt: TGTGCCAGCAGTCCCGGGACCGGGAATCGCGACATTCAGTACTTC
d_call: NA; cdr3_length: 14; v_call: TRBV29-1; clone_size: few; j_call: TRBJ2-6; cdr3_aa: CSVGLVGGANVLTF; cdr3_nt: TGCAGCGTTGGTCTGGTAGGTGGGGCCAACGTCCTGACTTTC
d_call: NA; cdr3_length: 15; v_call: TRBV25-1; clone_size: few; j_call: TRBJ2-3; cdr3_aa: CASSPRPRVSDTQYF; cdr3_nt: TGTGCCAGCAGTCCAAGGCCCCGAGTTAGCGATACGCAGTATTTT
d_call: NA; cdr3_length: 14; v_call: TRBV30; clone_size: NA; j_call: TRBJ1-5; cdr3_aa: CAWSVQGSNQPQHF; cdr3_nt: TGTGCCTGGAGTGTACAGGGTAGCAATCAGCCCCAGCATTTT
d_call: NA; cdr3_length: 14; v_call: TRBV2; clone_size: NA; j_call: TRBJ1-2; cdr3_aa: CASSTPQGWKGYTF; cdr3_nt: TGTGCCAGCAGTACTCCACAGGGTTGGAAAGGCTACACCTTC
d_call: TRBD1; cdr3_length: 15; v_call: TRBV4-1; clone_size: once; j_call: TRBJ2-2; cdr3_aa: CASSNFPQGAGELFF; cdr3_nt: TGCGCCAGCAGCAACTTTCCCCAGGGGGCCGGGGAGCTGTTTTTT
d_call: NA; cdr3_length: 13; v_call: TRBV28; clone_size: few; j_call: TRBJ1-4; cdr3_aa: CASVRQINEKLFF; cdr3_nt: TGTGCCAGCGTACGACAGATTAATGAAAAACTGTTTTTT
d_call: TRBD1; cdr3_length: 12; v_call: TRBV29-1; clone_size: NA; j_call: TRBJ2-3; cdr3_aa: CSMDRDTDTQYF; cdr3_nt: TGCAGCATGGACAGGGACACAGATACGCAGTATTTT
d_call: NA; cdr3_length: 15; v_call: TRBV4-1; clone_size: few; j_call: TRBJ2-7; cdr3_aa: CASSQDRVPSYEQYF; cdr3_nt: TGCGCCAGCAGCCAAGACAGGGTACCGTCCTACGAGCAGTACTTC
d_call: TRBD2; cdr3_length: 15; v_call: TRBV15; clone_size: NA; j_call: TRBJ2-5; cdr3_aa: CATSPTSGGPRTQYF; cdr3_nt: TGTGCCACCAGCCCGACTAGCGGGGGACCGAGGACCCAGTACTTC
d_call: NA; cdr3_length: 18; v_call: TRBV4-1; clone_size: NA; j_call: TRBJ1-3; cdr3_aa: CASSQGRQVTYSGNTIYF; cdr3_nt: TGCGCCAGCAGCCAGGGTAGACAGGTGACCTACTCTGGAAACACCATATATTTT
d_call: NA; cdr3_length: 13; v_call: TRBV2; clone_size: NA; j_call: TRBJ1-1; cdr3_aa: CASRLTVNTEAFF; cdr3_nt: TGTGCCAGCAGACTAACAGTGAACACTGAAGCTTTCTTT
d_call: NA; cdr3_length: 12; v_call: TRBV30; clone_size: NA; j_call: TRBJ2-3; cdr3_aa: CAWSRGKDTQYF; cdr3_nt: TGTGCCTGGAGTCGCGGAAAAGATACGCAGTATTTT
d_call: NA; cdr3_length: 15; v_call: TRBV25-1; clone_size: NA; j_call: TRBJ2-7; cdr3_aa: CASSEPTGYSYEQYF; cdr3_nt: TGTGCCAGCAGTGAACCGACAGGATACTCCTACGAGCAGTACTTC
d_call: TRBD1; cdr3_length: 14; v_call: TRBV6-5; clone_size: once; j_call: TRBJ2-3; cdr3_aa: CASSTPDRGYTQYF; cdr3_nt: TGTGCCAGCAGTACCCCCGACAGGGGATATACGCAGTATTTT
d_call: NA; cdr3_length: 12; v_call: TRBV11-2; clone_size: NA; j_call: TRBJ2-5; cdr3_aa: CASSPWGETQYF; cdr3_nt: TGTGCCAGCAGCCCATGGGGAGAGACCCAGTACTTC
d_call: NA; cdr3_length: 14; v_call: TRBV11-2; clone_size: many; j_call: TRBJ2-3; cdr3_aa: CASSRTGMRDTQYF; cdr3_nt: TGTGCCAGCAGCCGAACAGGGATGAGAGATACGCAGTATTTT
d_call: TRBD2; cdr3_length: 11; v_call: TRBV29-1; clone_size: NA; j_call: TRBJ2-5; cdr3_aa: CSVPSGETQYF; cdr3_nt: TGCAGCGTCCCTAGCGGGGAGACCCAGTACTTC
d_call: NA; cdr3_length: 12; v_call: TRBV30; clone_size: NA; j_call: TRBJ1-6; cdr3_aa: CAWSRPNSPLHF; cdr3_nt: TGTGCCTGGAGTCGGCCGAATTCACCCCTCCACTTT
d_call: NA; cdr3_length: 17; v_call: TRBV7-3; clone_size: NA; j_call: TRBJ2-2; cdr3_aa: CASSPWAAGGFTGELFF; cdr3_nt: TGTGCCAGCAGCCCTTGGGCGGCTGGGGGTTTCACCGGGGAGCTGTTTTTT
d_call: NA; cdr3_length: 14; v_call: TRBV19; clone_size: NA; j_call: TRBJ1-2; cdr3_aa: CASSIVPQGNGYTF; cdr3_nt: TGTGCCAGTAGTATAGTTCCCCAGGGAAATGGCTACACCTTC
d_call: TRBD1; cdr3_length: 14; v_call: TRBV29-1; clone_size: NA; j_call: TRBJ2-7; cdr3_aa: CSAVTGTGVYEQYF; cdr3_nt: TGCAGCGCCGTAACCGGGACAGGGGTCTACGAGCAGTACTTC
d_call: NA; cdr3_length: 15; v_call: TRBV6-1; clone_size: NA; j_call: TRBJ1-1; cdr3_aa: CASSGDRGGDTEAFF; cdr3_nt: TGTGCCAGCAGTGGTGATCGGGGAGGCGACACTGAAGCTTTCTTT
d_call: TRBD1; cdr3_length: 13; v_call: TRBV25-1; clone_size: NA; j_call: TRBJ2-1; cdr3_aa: CASRQGAVDEQFF; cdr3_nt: TGTGCCAGTCGACAGGGGGCGGTCGATGAGCAGTTCTTC
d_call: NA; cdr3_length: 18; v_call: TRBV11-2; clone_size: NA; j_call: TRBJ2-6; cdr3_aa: CASSLVGRMSSGANVLTF; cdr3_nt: TGTGCCAGCAGCTTAGTGGGACGGATGAGCTCTGGGGCCAACGTCCTGACTTTC
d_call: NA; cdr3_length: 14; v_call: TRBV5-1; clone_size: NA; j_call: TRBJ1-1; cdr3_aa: CASSPDGGGTEAFF; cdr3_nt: TGCGCCAGCAGCCCGGACGGGGGTGGAACTGAAGCTTTCTTT
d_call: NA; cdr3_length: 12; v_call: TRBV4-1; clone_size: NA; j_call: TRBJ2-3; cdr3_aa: CASSQNPDTQYF; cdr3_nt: TGCGCCAGCAGCCAGAACCCAGATACGCAGTATTTT
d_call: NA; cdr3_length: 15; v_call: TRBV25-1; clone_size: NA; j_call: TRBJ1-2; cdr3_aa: CARGGRGHPLYGYTF; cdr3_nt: TGTGCCAGGGGAGGGCGGGGCCACCCCCTATATGGCTACACCTTC
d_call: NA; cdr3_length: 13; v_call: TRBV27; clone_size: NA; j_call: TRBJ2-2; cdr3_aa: CASSLSDGGELFF; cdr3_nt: TGTGCCAGCAGTTTATCGGACGGCGGGGAGCTGTTTTTT
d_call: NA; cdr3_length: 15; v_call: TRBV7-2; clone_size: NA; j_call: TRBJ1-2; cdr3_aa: CASSYPSRGNYGYTF; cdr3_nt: TGTGCCAGCAGCTACCCGAGCAGGGGTAACTATGGCTACACCTTC
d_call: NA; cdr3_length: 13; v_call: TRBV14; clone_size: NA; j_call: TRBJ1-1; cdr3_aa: CASSPLWGNEAFF; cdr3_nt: TGTGCCAGCAGCCCGTTGTGGGGTAATGAAGCTTTCTTT
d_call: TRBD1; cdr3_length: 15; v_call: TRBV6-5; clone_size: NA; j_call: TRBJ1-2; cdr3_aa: CASSFEGTGGSGYTF; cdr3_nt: TGTGCCAGCAGTTTTGAAGGAACAGGGGGCAGCGGCTACACCTTC
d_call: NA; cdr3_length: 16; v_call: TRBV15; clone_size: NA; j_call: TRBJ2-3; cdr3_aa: CATSRRRGTSLDTQYF; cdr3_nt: TGTGCCACCAGCAGGCGACGTGGGACCTCTTTAGATACGCAGTATTTT
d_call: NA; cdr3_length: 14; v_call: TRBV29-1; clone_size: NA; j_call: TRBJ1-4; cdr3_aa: CSVGRGGTNEKLFF; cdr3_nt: TGCAGCGTCGGCAGGGGAGGAACTAATGAAAAACTGTTTTTT
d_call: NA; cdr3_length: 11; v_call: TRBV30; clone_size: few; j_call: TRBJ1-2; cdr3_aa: CAWTGDYGYTF; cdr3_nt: TGTGCCTGGACAGGGGACTATGGCTACACCTTC
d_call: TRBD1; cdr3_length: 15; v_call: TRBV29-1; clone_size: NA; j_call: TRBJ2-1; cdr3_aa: CSVARNGQGSNEQFF; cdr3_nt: TGCAGCGTTGCGAGGAATGGACAGGGGAGCAATGAGCAGTTCTTC
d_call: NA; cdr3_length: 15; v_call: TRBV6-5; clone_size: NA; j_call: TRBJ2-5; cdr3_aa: CASSYSNRVWQTQYF; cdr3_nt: TGTGCCAGCAGTTACTCGAACAGGGTTTGGCAGACCCAGTACTTC
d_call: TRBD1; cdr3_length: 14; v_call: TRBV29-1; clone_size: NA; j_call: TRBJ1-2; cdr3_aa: CSVVRTGSIYGYTF; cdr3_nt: TGCAGCGTTGTCAGGACAGGCTCTATCTATGGCTACACCTTC
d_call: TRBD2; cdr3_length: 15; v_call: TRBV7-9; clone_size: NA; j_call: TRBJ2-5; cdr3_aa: CASSFPSGGKDPQYF; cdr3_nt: TGTGCCAGCAGCTTCCCCAGCGGGGGCAAAGATCCCCAGTACTTC
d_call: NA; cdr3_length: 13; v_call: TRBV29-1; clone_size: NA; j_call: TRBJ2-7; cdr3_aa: CSVEKGSSYEQYF; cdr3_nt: TGCAGCGTTGAAAAAGGTAGCTCCTACGAGCAGTACTTC
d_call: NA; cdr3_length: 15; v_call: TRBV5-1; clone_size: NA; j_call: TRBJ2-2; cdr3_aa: CASSSPGSGFGELFF; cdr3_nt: TGCGCCAGCAGCTCTCCAGGCAGTGGCTTTGGGGAGCTGTTTTTT
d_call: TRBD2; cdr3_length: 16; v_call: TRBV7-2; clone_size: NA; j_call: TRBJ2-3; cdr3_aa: CASSSGSGGNTDTQYF; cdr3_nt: TGTGCCAGCAGCTCAGGGAGCGGGGGAAACACAGATACGCAGTATTTT